This T cell receptor (beta chain) was sequenced in a study of CD8 T cells in ankylosing spondylitis. Germline CDR1 and CDR2: DFQATT and SNEGSKA (reference sequence). V shed 3 bases, J shed 2 bases, and the junction held 11 bases outside the gene matches. The CDR3 runs to 17 residues. By quantitative 5'-RACE with molecular barcodes, the TCR beta libraries were made. Using its own MiXCR run on the 5' RACE reads, TCRdb lists one record per CDR3 protein. This table has approximately 100,000 distinct CDR3 sequences, roughly 8.3% appearing once. This clonotype was seen repeatedly, ten times or more. Its antigen is unidentified. Findings and caveats of the study: Within peripheral blood, clones linked to disease were CD8+ and relatively rare.

This sequence originates from a male donor with ankylosing spondylitis or in good health (not recorded which). This rearrangement joins TRBV20-1 to TRBJ2-1; 9 bases line up with TRBD2. The sequenced material came from blood, either unsorted or a sorted T cell fraction (not recorded which). The CDR3 DNA reads TGCAGTGCTAGTGGGTTGGGGCGGGAGGGCCCCTACAATGAGCAGTTCTTC. The encoded protein is CSASGLGREGPYNEQFF.